These 24 T cell receptor beta chains were sequenced from one sample in a study of tissue T cells after allogeneic stem cell transplantation. The protocol was immunoSEQ multiplex PCR, while the TCRdb copy is restricted to in-frame clones and leaves out a portion. The data contain roughly 9,700 clones, 47% of them singletons. Time point meaning: mouse harvest day 7 after allogeneic transplant. Each mouse received 10^7 T-cell-depleted marrow cells plus 10^6 splenic CD5+ T cells by tail vein. The source material was gut tissue. The receptors were gathered from a female BALB/c mouse given C57BL/6 T cells with graft-versus-host disease after an allogeneic hematopoietic cell transplant.

As regards this clone: Mouse gene names and germline throughout. The DNA ends 1 residue before the CDR3 does, and the rest of the CDR3 is filled in from the germline J gene. The chain links TRBV5 to TRBJ1-3, with TRBD1 as a possible D gene (6 bases). Germline V gene lookup returns CDR1 LGHNA and CDR2 YNLKQL (reference sequence). With 5 bases removed from V and 0 bases from J, the gap between germline ends came to 11 bases. The CDR3 covers 15 residues. CDR3 loop: CASSSHRDSGNTLYF. CDR3 DNA (partial): TGTGCCAGCAGCTCTCACAGGGATTCTGGAAATACGCTCTAT.

In the case of this clone: Gene names refer to mouse genes. The read terminates 1 residue ahead of where the CDR3 ends, so the germline J gene completes it. V and J are TRBV15 and TRBJ2-5; 10 nucleotides align to TRBD2. This CDR3 is 16 amino acids long. The ends lost 2 bases at V and 5 bases at J; junction bases unmatched: 7. The germline V gene encodes CDR1 SGHND and CDR2 FRSKSL. CDR3 DNA, as far as it was read: TGTGCCAGCAGTTTAAGCTGGGGGGGCGAGGGAGACACCCAGTAC. Protein sequence: CASSLSWGGEGDTQY. The entire CDR3 reads CASSLSWGGEGDTQYF.

Note on this clone: Germline and genes here are mouse. The CDR3 is cut off 1 residue early in the read; its end comes from the germline J gene. The J gene is TRBJ2-7, the V gene TRBV4; 12 nucleotides line up with TRBD2. This CDR3 region has 14 residues. J was trimmed by 6 bases and V by 6 bases; bases with no gene match: 6. Looked up from germline, CDR1 is LGHDT and CDR2 is YNNKQL (reference sequence). CDR3: CASSMTGGALEQYF. The CDR3 DNA, read in part, is TGTGCCAGCAGTATGACTGGGGGGGCGCTTGAACAGTAC.

This clone is deemed medium-sized. Mouse names are used for the genes. The observed sequence ends 1 residue before the CDR3 terminus, with the missing tail filled in from the germline J gene. V gene TRBV19 combines with J gene TRBJ2-7; 7 nucleotides line up with TRBD1. J gave up 2 bases and V 5 bases, and 4 bases lay outside the gene matches. The CDR3 is 13 amino acids. Germline lookup yields CDR1 FNHDT and CDR2 SITEND (reference sequence). This chain's CDR3 is CASSWDSPYEQYF. CDR3 DNA (partial): TGTGCCAGCAGCTGGGACAGCCCCTATGAACAGTAC.

As to this clone: Gene names follow the mouse nomenclature. The read ends 1 residue shy of where the CDR3 ends; the end is completed using the germline J gene. This rearrangement joins TRBV26 to TRBJ2-5; unclear D gene. V gave up 4 bases and J gave up 0 bases, with 8 bases separating them. Germline CDR1 is KGHPV and CDR2 is FQNQEV (reference sequence). This CDR3 is 14 amino acids long. This CDR3 reads CASSPQINQDTQYF. The sequenced part of the CDR3 DNA is TGTGCCAGCAGTCCACAGATTAACCAAGACACCCAGTAC.

As regards this clone: The gene symbols are mouse symbols. The covered CDR3 bases are TGTGCCAGCAGTTTAGCGGCAGGGGGCACAGAAGTCTTC. This sequence encodes CASSLAAGGTEVF. The full CDR3 sequence reads CASSLAAGGTEVFF. The rearrangement joins TRBV15 to TRBJ1-1; the match to TRBD1 covers 7 bases. The sequenced fragment ends 1 residue before the CDR3 boundary, so the rest is inferred from the germline J gene. The CDR3 is made up of 14 amino acids. J was trimmed by 4 bases and V by 0 bases; bases with no gene match: 2. Germline V gene data show CDR1 as SGHND and CDR2 as FRSKSL.

This clone rates as medium-sized. Genes and germline are mouse. The missing CDR3 end, 1 residue past where the read stops, is filled in from the germline J gene. The chain has TRBV20 and TRBJ1-4; 9 bases line up with TRBD1. J gave up 7 bases and V 0 bases, and 3 bases lay outside the gene matches. Per the germline V gene, CDR1 is GFQATS and CDR2 is STVNSAI. The CDR3 extends over 14 amino acids. The CDR3 here is CGARETGGSERLFF. Partial CDR3 DNA: TGTGGTGCTAGGGAAACAGGGGGCAGCGAAAGATTATTT.

Comment on this clone: The junction does not match germline at one end; this may be a read error. Gene and germline names: mouse. The CDR3 extends 1 residue past the end of the read, so its final part is completed from the germline J gene. The chain joins TRBV26 to TRBJ2-7; 8 bases line up with TRBD2. There are 14 residues in the CDR3. The germline V gene has CDR1 KGHPV and CDR2 FQNQEV (reference sequence). The CDR3 protein is CASTPRTGPYEQYF. The CDR3 bases that were read are TGCGCCAGCACCCCCAGGACTGGGCCTTATGAACAGTAC.

On this clone: Genes and germline come from the mouse. The CDR3 end lies 1 residue beyond the end of the read and is filled in from the germline J gene. The chain has TRBV15 and TRBJ2-2; tentative D call: TRBD1 (5 bases). CDR1 SGHND and CDR2 FRSKSL come from the germline V gene. With 3 bases removed from V and 5 bases from J, the gap between germline ends came to 7 bases. The CDR3 runs to 13 residues. CDR3: CASSFSGTGQLYF. CDR3 bases read: TGTGCCAGCAGTTTTTCAGGGACCGGGCAGCTCTAC.

As for this clone: The listed genes are named as in mouse. With the read ending 1 residue before the CDR3 end, the germline J gene is used to fill in that end. The J gene is TRBJ2-1, the V gene TRBV19; 13 nucleotides agree with TRBD2. CDR3 length: 17 residues. Germline V gives CDR1 FNHDT, CDR2 SITEND (reference sequence). Trimming cost V 2 bases and J 0 bases; bases outside gene matches: 2. The CDR3 sequence: CASSMRTGGANYAEQFF. Incomplete CDR3 DNA: TGTGCCAGCAGTATGAGGACTGGGGGGGCTAACTATGCTGAGCAGTTC.

With respect to this clone: Gene names are mouse gene names. The read ends 1 residue shy of where the CDR3 ends; the end is completed using the germline J gene. The rearrangement uses TRBV3 and TRBJ2-3, with D perhaps given as TRBD1 or TRBD2 (6 bases each). Between the trimmed V and J ends, which lost 4 bases and 2 bases, there was a span of 7 bases. The V gene's germline CDR1 is SNHLY and CDR2 FYNGKV (reference sequence). The CDR3 contains 13 residues. CDR3 DNA, as far as it was read: TGTGCCAGCAGCTGGGGGCCTGCAGAAACGCTGTAT. Protein product: CASSWGPAETLY. The full CDR3 reads CASSWGPAETLYF.

This clone has just a few counts. Genes here carry mouse names. The CDR3 end falls 1 residue outside the read, so it is completed with the germline J gene. This sequence joins TRBV4 and TRBJ2-2; TRBD2 aligns across 8 bases. V gave up 4 bases and J gave up 3 bases; unmatched junction bases: 4. The CDR3 consists of 15 residues. Germline V gene lookup returns CDR1 LGHDT and CDR2 YNNKQL (reference sequence). The CDR3 spells CASSFGGGYTGQLYF. The part of the CDR3 DNA that was read is TGTGCCAGCAGCTTTGGGGGGGGATACACCGGGCAGCTCTAC.

On this clone: Gene names follow the mouse nomenclature. Read coverage stops 1 residue before the CDR3 terminus; the germline J gene supplies the remainder. This chain connects TRBV26 to TRBJ1-1; D not resolved. Germline V lookup: CDR1 KGHPV, CDR2 FQNQEV (reference sequence). CDR3 length equals 11 residues. Trimming shortened V by 5 bases and J by 1 base, and 2 bases separated the two germline ends. CDR3 DNA (partial): TGTGCCAGCAGTAGGAACACAGAAGTCTTC. This sequence encodes CASSRNTEVF. The whole CDR3 sequence is CASSRNTEVFF.

This clone was observed a few times. Gene names are the mouse ones. With the read ending 1 residue before the CDR3 end, the germline J gene is used to fill in that end. J is TRBJ1-1 and V is TRBV17; TRBD1 might be the D (5 bases). The CDR3 has 13 residues. V gave up 4 bases and J gave up 8 bases, with 14 bases separating them. CDR1 MNHDT and CDR2 YYDKIL come from the germline V gene. CDR3 bases read: TGTGCTAGCAGTAAACGGGCAGGGAGCGAAGTCTTC. Residues: CASSKRAGSEVF. The full CDR3 protein reads CASSKRAGSEVFF. Filled out from reference TRBV17 and TRBJ1-1, the complete variable domain reads DTTVKQNPRYKLARVGKPVNLICSQTMNHDTMYWYQKKPNQAPKLLLFYYDKILNREADTFEKFQSSRPNNSFCSLYIGSAGLEYSAMYLCASSKRAGSEVFFGKGTRLTVV.

Remarks on this clone: Each gene name is a mouse one. The observed sequence ends 1 residue before the CDR3 terminus, with the missing tail filled in from the germline J gene. V gene TRBV24 combines with J gene TRBJ1-1; weak D call: TRBD1 (5 bases). Trimming removed 4 bases at V and 4 bases at J, with 10 bases between. Germline V lookup: CDR1 KGHTA, CDR2 FRNEEI. The CDR3 runs 13 residues. The CDR3 sequence: CASSPRGATEVFF. The part of the CDR3 DNA that was read is TGTGCCAGCAGTCCTAGGGGAGCCACAGAAGTCTTC.

Points on this clone: Mouse germline and gene names are used. CDR3 sequence reads: CASSLEWGNYAEQFF. The covered CDR3 bases are TGTGCCAGCTCTCTCGAATGGGGTAACTATGCTGAGCAGTTC. The chain is built from TRBV12-2 and TRBJ2-1, with D perhaps TRBD2 (5 bases). The read halts 1 residue ahead of the CDR3 end, with the missing end drawn from the germline J gene. Germline V CDR1 and CDR2: SGHLS, HYDKME. This CDR3 contains 15 residues. The germline V and J ends were trimmed by 0 bases and 0 bases, with 8 bases remaining between them.

Of note for this clone: Mouse gene names apply. The read stops 1 residue short of the end of the CDR3; the missing end is completed from the germline J gene. The chain couples TRBV23 to TRBJ2-3; the table gives TRBD1 as D, unverified against the DNA. This CDR3 comprises 15 residues. In germline, CDR1 is KGHTA, CDR2 FQNQQP. CDR3 bases read: TGCTCCAGCAGTCAAGGCAGGGGGCGTGCAGAAACGCTGTAT. This encodes CSSSQGRGRAETLY. The whole CDR3 is CSSSQGRGRAETLYF.

This clone came up once. Gene names follow the mouse nomenclature. The CDR3 end is not reached by the read, which stops 1 residue before it; the germline J gene fills it in. This chain uses TRBV23 with TRBJ2-5. In germline, CDR1 is KGHTA, CDR2 FQNQQP. The CDR3 spans 14 residues. The CDR3 is CSSSQSVAQDTQYF. The CDR3 DNA, read in part, is TGCTCCAGCAGTCAATCGGTAGCCCAAGACACCCAGTAC.

This clone is categorized as medium-sized. Gene and germline names: mouse. The read terminates 1 residue ahead of where the CDR3 ends, so the germline J gene completes it. This rearrangement joins TRBV12-1 to TRBJ1-2; D unclear. Germline V gene sequence: CDR1 SGHSN, CDR2 HYEKVE. The V end lost 0 bases, the J end lost 2 bases, and 6 bases lay between the germline ends. This CDR3 contains 13 residues. The CDR3 loop reads CASSLGQNSDYTF. CDR3 DNA (partial): TGTGCCAGCTCTCTCGGGCAGAACTCCGACTACACC.

This clone is classed as medium-sized. Germline and genes here are mouse. The CDR3 end falls 1 residue outside the read, so it is completed with the germline J gene. The chain joins TRBV5 to TRBJ2-7; TRBD1 agrees at 7 bases. With V trimmed by 4 bases and J by 0 bases, 3 bases remained unmatched. The CDR3 totals 14 residues. CDR1 and CDR2 (germline): LGHNA, YNLKQL (reference sequence). The CDR3 DNA, read in part, is TGTGCCAGCAGCCGGGGACAGAGCTCCTATGAACAGTAC. Translating it yields CASSRGQSSYEQY. The whole CDR3 protein reads CASSRGQSSYEQYF.

This clone showed up just a few times. Gene names are the mouse ones. The read finishes 1 residue shy of the CDR3 end, and the germline J gene is used to complete it. The rearrangement joins TRBV3 to TRBJ1-2; 8 nucleotides agree with TRBD1. The CDR3 is 15 residues long. Germline values: CDR1 SNHLY, CDR2 FYNGKV (reference sequence). Losses at the gene ends were 5 bases for V and 0 bases for J; bases not matched to a gene: 5. The DNA read from the CDR3 is TGTGCCAGCAGCGCCACAGGGGGAGCAAACTCCGACTACACC. It encodes CASSATGGANSDYT. The entire CDR3 protein is CASSATGGANSDYTF.

This clone has a handful of counts. The gene names given are mouse names. The CDR3 goes on 1 residue after the read ends, and that part is filled in from the germline J gene. The chain joins TRBV26 to TRBJ2-7, with TRBD2 matching over 9 bases. CDR3 length: 14 residues. Germline V gene data show CDR1 as KGHPV and CDR2 as FQNQEV (reference sequence). Trimming at V came to 1 base and at J to 3 bases, leaving 1 base not matched to a gene. The covered CDR3 bases are TGTGCCAGCAGTCTGTTGACTGGGGGCTATGAACAGTAC. Translating it yields CASSLLTGGYEQY. The complete CDR3 reads CASSLLTGGYEQYF.

Note on this clone: Each gene name is a mouse one. The observed sequence ends 1 residue before the CDR3 terminus, with the missing tail filled in from the germline J gene. The rearrangement joins TRBV16 to TRBJ1-2; D gene ambiguous. Trimming took off 5 bases at V and 2 bases at J, with 12 bases between the two ends. Germline CDR1 reads SGHSA; CDR2 reads FRNQAP. This CDR3 is 14 amino acids long. Partial CDR3 DNA: TGTGCAAGCAGCCCCTCGAGACCCAACTCCGACTACACC. This encodes CASSPSRPNSDYT. The entire CDR3 is CASSPSRPNSDYTF.

About this clone itself: Gene names denote mouse genes. The sequenced fragment ends 1 residue before the CDR3 boundary, so the rest is inferred from the germline J gene. V is TRBV26 and J is TRBJ2-5; 9 bases are shared with TRBD2. The trim removed 1 base at V and 3 bases at J, leaving 2 bases unmatched. CDR1 KGHPV and CDR2 FQNQEV come from the germline V gene (reference sequence). This CDR3 is 15 amino acids long. The sequenced part of the CDR3 DNA is TGTGCCAGCAGTCTGTTCTGGGGGGGGCAAGACACCCAGTAC. It encodes CASSLFWGGQDTQY. The entire CDR3 reads CASSLFWGGQDTQYF.